This entry lists 10 T cell receptor beta chains sequenced from one sample in a study of tumor and adjacent non-tumor tissue in lung cancer. A modified ARM-PCR protocol with three rounds of nested PCR amplified TCRbeta. MiXCR, run by TCRdb on the multiplex PCR reads, gives a single entry per CDR3 protein. The sample records approximately 110,000 distinct CDR3 sequences, around 57% being singletons. RNA was extracted from bulk tissue without any cell sorting. Distant lung tissue was collected more than 3 cm away from the tumor edge. Sequencing used distant non-tumor lung tissue. The source of these receptors is a man in his 60s with non-small cell lung cancer.

The rearrangement joins TRBV28 to TRBJ1-6; D gene ambiguous. The CDR3 has 12 amino acids. Germline V lookup: CDR1 MDHEN, CDR2 SYDVKM. Trimming left V 5 bases short and J 11 bases short, with 10 bases between. CDR3 protein: CASSPGRAPLHF. In DNA form, the CDR3 reads TGTGCCAGCAGTCCAGGACGGGCACCCCTCCACTTT.

In regard to this clonotype: An end of the junction does not agree with germline; a read error may underlie this. The chain has TRBV20-1 and TRBJ2-2; TRBD1 or TRBD2 may be the D gene (5 bases each). Looked up from germline, CDR1 is DFQATT and CDR2 is SNEGSKA (reference sequence). The CDR3 consists of 14 residues. CDR3: CNARDKARGGELFF. CDR3 DNA: TGCAATGCTAGAGATAAGGCGAGGGGCGGGGAGCTGTTTTTT.

Comments on this clonotype: A much bigger clone sits one base away, suggesting this may be a read error. The chain combines TRBV12-3 or TRBV12-4 with TRBJ1-2; unclear D gene. The CDR3 totals 12 residues. This chain's CDR3 is CASTRRAGGYAF. For the CDR3, the DNA is TGTGCCAGCACCCGGCGGGCGGGTGGCTACGCCTTC.

This clonotype occurred a few times. Sequence at one end of the junction differs from germline and may be a read error. The CDR3 sequence: CASSWEGGPTYNEQLF. The DNA for the CDR3 is TGTGCCAGCAGTTGGGAGGGCGGGCCCACCTACAATGAGCAGCTCTTC. The gene calls are TRBV12-3 or TRBV12-4 and TRBJ2-1; 7 bases map to TRBD2. This CDR3 contains 16 residues.

In the case of this clonotype: At one boundary the junction diverges from the germline segment, which might be a read error. The chain has TRBV11-3 and TRBJ2-1; 13 positions agree with TRBD2. CDR3 size: 16 residues. Germline V gene lookup returns CDR1 SGHNT and CDR2 YENEEA. CDR3 protein: CANSTGTSGAYNGQFF. In DNA, the CDR3 is TGTGCCAACAGCACCGGGACTAGCGGGGCTTACAATGGGCAGTTCTTC.

In the case of this clonotype: A much bigger clone sits one base away, suggesting this may be a read error. The rearrangement links TRBV20-1 to TRBJ2-7; D is ambiguous. Germline CDR1 is DFQATT and CDR2 is SNEGSKA (reference sequence). The CDR3 loop spans 11 amino acids. Trimming removed 4 bases at V and 5 bases at J, with 9 bases between. CDR3 loop: CSATEADEQYF. CDR3 nucleotide sequence: TGCAGTGCTACAGAGGCAGACGAGCAGTACTTC.

Worth noting for this clonotype: The germline gene is not matched at one end of the junction; a read error may be the cause. The rearrangement uses TRBV9 and TRBJ2-5; the D gene is possibly TRBD1 (6 bases). CDR3 length: 13 amino acids. Germline CDR1 is SGDLS and CDR2 is YYNGEE. The CDR3 loop reads CASSPGQHETQYF. Here the CDR3 DNA reads TGCGCCAGCAGCCCAGGACAGCATGAGACCCAGTACTTC.

For this clonotype: Because it lacks the conserved phenylalanine or tryptophan at the end, this CDR3 is likely a read error. The chain has TRBV4-1 and TRBJ2-3; no reliable D call. Per germline, CDR1 MGHRA and CDR2 YSYEKL. The CDR3 length is 12 residues. The CDR3 spells CACSHITDTQYL. The CDR3 DNA sequence: TGCGCCTGCAGCCACATCACAGATACGCAGTATCTT.

The chain employs TRBV7-8 and TRBJ1-4, with D maybe TRBD1 (5 bases). With 7 bases removed from V and 8 bases from J, the gap between germline ends came to 20 bases. This CDR3 has 15 amino acids. Germline V gene sequence: CDR1 SGHVS, CDR2 FQNEAQ. The CDR3 here is CASKSLERGVEKLFF. The CDR3 nucleotides read TGTGCCAGCAAGAGCTTAGAGAGGGGAGTGGAAAAACTGTTTTTT.

Remarks on this clonotype: An end of the junction does not agree with germline; a read error may underlie this. This chain links TRBV4-3 with TRBJ2-7; D possibly uses TRBD1 or TRBD2 (6 bases each). In germline, CDR1 is LGHNA, CDR2 YSLEER. The CDR3 consists of 15 residues. CDR3 sequence (DNA): TGCGCCAGTAGCCAAGATCTGTCGGGGGCTTACGAGCAGTACTTC. Its translation: CASSQDLSGAYEQYF.